A selection of T cell receptor beta chains follows, all from one sample in a study of tumor-infiltrating lymphocytes in localized non-small cell lung cancer. Method: immunoSEQ multiplex PCR; TCRdb's copy keeps in-frame clones and lacks some. Among some 30,000 clones listed, 70% to 90% were seen once. Sequenced: lung tumor tissue. The receptor set was obtained from a human donor with non-small cell lung cancer. Both conserved end residues are part of each CDR3. D genes are given only for firm matches. Size values are once, few and many counts, or a class for expanded clones, and some rows have none.

v_call	clone_size	j_call	d_call	cdr3_aa	cdr3_nt
TRBV5-6	NA	TRBJ1-4	NA	CASSLREGTLFF	TGTGCCAGCAGCTTAAGGGAGGGTACCCTGTTTTTT
TRBV18	once	TRBJ2-1	TRBD1	CASSLRRGSGQDYNEQFF	TGTGCCAGCTCACTACGACGCGGATCTGGACAGGACTACAATGAGCAGTTCTTC
TRBV9	NA	TRBJ2-1	NA	CASSFDNEQFF	TGTGCCAGCAGCTTCGACAATGAGCAGTTCTTC
TRBV4-3	NA	TRBJ2-2	TRBD2	CASSQAAGTITGELFF	TGCGCCAGCAGCCAAGCCGCAGGGACTATCACCGGGGAGCTGTTTTTT
TRBV7-9	NA	TRBJ1-3	NA	CASSSPGPGVGNTIYF	TGTGCCAGCAGCTCACCGGGACCGGGGGTAGGAAACACCATATATTTT
TRBV6-1	NA	TRBJ1-5	TRBD1	CASRGRQGWIQPQHF	TGTGCCAGCAGGGGAAGACAGGGGTGGATTCAGCCCCAGCATTTT
TRBV7-8	NA	TRBJ1-6	TRBD1	CASSLGGQGATPLHF	TGTGCCAGCAGCTTAGGAGGACAGGGGGCTACACCCCTCCACTTT
TRBV7-2	NA	TRBJ2-2	NA	CASSRRGATGELFF	TGTGCCAGCAGCAGGCGGGGTGCCACCGGGGAGCTGTTTTTT
TRBV4-2	NA	TRBJ2-7	NA	CASSQDEVLTYEQYF	TGTGCCAGCAGCCAAGATGAAGTATTGACGTACGAGCAGTACTTC
TRBV30	NA	TRBJ1-3	NA	CAWGRGSGNTIYF	TGTGCCTGGGGCAGGGGTTCTGGAAACACCATATATTTT
TRBV29-1	NA	TRBJ2-7	TRBD2	CSVAAGGKEQYF	TGCAGCGTTGCGGCGGGGGGCAAGGAGCAGTACTTC